This is a list of T cell receptor beta chains from one sample in a study of blood T cell repertoires in COVID-19. The protocol was immunoSEQ multiplex PCR, while the TCRdb copy is restricted to in-frame clones and leaves out a portion. The top ten hold 7% to 9% of the sample, which has approximately 140,000 clones, roughly 81% seen once. The sequenced material came from peripheral blood. The source of these receptors is a human donor with acute or convalescent COVID-19. The donor label of this sample is uncertain. CDR3s include the opening cysteine and the closing phenylalanine or tryptophan. D genes are given only for firm matches. Clone size is shown for a subset of rows, as once, few, many or a class of expanded clone.

>TRBV6-5|TRBJ2-5|-|-
CASRTRGGTQYF
TGTGCCAGCAGGACCCGGGGAGGGACCCAGTACTTC
>TRBV11-2|TRBJ1-2|TRBD1|-
CASSSGQVGGYTF
TGTGCCAGCAGCTCCGGACAGGTCGGTGGCTACACCTTC
>TRBV9|TRBJ1-3|-|-
CASSVQGKTGNTIYF
TGTGCCAGCAGCGTTCAGGGGAAAACTGGAAACACCATATATTTT
>TRBV13|TRBJ2-7|TRBD1|-
CASSLPGTGGNEQYF
TGTGCCAGCAGCTTACCCGGGACAGGGGGCAACGAGCAGTACTTC
>TRBV10-3|TRBJ2-1|TRBD2|-
CAISEFGGGIPNEQFF
TGTGCCATCAGTGAGTTTGGCGGGGGGATTCCCAATGAGCAGTTCTTC
>TRBV10-2|TRBJ2-2|TRBD1|-
CATEGAGTGELFF
TGCGCCACCGAGGGGGCGGGCACCGGGGAGCTGTTTTTT
>TRBV7-9|TRBJ1-1|-|-
CASSLGAGLGTEAFF
TGTGCCAGCAGCTTAGGGGCAGGCCTTGGGACTGAAGCTTTCTTT
>TRBV11-2|TRBJ2-7|TRBD2|once
CASSLGGGFSYEQYF
TGTGCCAGCAGCTTGGGCGGGGGGTTCTCCTACGAGCAGTACTTC
>TRBV5-4|TRBJ2-1|-|few
CASSLEASVEQFF
TGTGCCAGCAGCTTGGAGGCCAGCGTGGAGCAGTTCTTC
>TRBV5-5|TRBJ2-1|-|-
CASSQGLPPENEQFF
TGTGCCAGCAGCCAAGGACTTCCCCCCGAGAATGAGCAGTTCTTC
>TRBV9|TRBJ1-1|-|-
CASSVVPEVLGTEAFF
TGTGCCAGCAGCGTAGTCCCCGAGGTATTGGGCACTGAAGCTTTCTTT
>TRBV3-1/TRBV3-2|TRBJ2-3|-|-
CASSQEVASAQGTQYF
TGTGCCAGCAGCCAAGAAGTGGCTAGCGCCCAGGGTACGCAGTATTTT
>TRBV9|TRBJ1-1|-|-
CASSVAGQGNTEAFF
TGTGCCAGCAGCGTAGCTGGCCAGGGCAACACTGAAGCTTTCTTT
>TRBV29-1|TRBJ2-5|TRBD1|few
CSVLRDREQETQYF
TGCAGCGTTCTACGGGACAGGGAACAAGAGACCCAGTACTTC
>TRBV29-1|TRBJ1-2|-|-
CSVGRGDYGYTF
TGCAGCGTTGGGAGGGGAGACTATGGCTACACCTTC
>TRBV9|TRBJ2-5|TRBD1|-
CASSRDSFQETQYF
TGTGCCAGCAGTCGGGACAGTTTCCAAGAGACCCAGTACTTC
>TRBV6-5|TRBJ2-1|TRBD2|few
CASGSSGGYNEQFF
TGTGCCAGTGGTAGCTCGGGGGGGTACAATGAGCAGTTCTTC